This is a list of T cell receptor beta chains from one sample in a study of cytomegalovirus exposure and HLA in healthy donors. Some clones are missing from TCRdb's copy, which holds only in-frame ones; the method was immunoSEQ multiplex PCR. The sample has about 64,000 clones, 85% to 90% seen once. The sequenced sample was PBMCs. The receptors here all came from a female donor in good health and CMV-seronegative. CDR3s include the opening cysteine and the closing phenylalanine or tryptophan. A D gene is named only where the DNA matches it firmly. Clone size, where shown, is once, few, many, or a class for clones that have expanded.

j_call,clone_size,d_call,v_call,cdr3_nt,cdr3_aa
TRBJ1-3,NA,TRBD1,TRBV5-6,TGTGCCAGCAGCCCCGACAGGGCTGGAAACACCATATATTTT,CASSPDRAGNTIYF
TRBJ2-2,NA,NA,TRBV7-9,TGTGCCAGCAGCTACGGGGGACGTAACACCGGGGAGCTGTTTTTT,CASSYGGRNTGELFF
TRBJ2-7,once,TRBD2,TRBV7-3,TGTGCCAGCAGCCTAGGGACTAGCCAAGGAGAGCAGTACTTC,CASSLGTSQGEQYF
TRBJ1-1,NA,NA,TRBV14,TGTGCCAGCAGCCAAGAGAGGCTTCAGGGTTGGAACACTGAAGCTTTCTTT,CASSQERLQGWNTEAFF
TRBJ1-2,once,NA,TRBV6-5,TGTGCCAGCAGCCGCCAGGGCGACTATGGCTACACCTTC,CASSRQGDYGYTF
TRBJ1-5,NA,NA,TRBV25-1,TGTGCCAGCAGTGCGGGGGAGCCCCAGCATTTT,CASSAGEPQHF
TRBJ2-7,NA,NA,TRBV7-9,TGTGCCAGCGGCGGTAACTCCATATCGGGGGAGCAGTACTTC,CASGGNSISGEQYF
TRBJ2-7,NA,TRBD1,TRBV27,TGTGCCAGCAGTTCCTGGACAGGGAATTATAACGAGCAGTACTTC,CASSSWTGNYNEQYF
TRBJ2-3,NA,NA,TRBV7-8,TGTGCCAGCAGCTCACACAGGGATACGCAGTATTTT,CASSSHRDTQYF
TRBJ2-2,NA,TRBD2,TRBV27,TGTGCCAGCAGCGTTTTAGCGGGCCCTGCAGGTACCGGGGAGCTGTTTTTT,CASSVLAGPAGTGELFF
TRBJ2-3,NA,NA,TRBV4-3,TGCGCCAGCAGCCAAGAGGGAGATGGGGTATTCAGAGCCACGCAGTATTTT,CASSQEGDGVFRATQYF
TRBJ2-3,once,TRBD2,TRBV19,TGTGCCAGTAGTATAGGAGGACTAGCGGTACTTAGCACAGATACGCAGTATTTT,CASSIGGLAVLSTDTQYF
TRBJ2-7,NA,NA,TRBV5-6,TGTGCCAGCAGTGCCGGAGGGGCCTACGAGCAGTACTTC,CASSAGGAYEQYF
TRBJ1-5,NA,NA,TRBV7-8,TGTGCCAGCAGCTTAAGGGGTGGGCTCAATCAGCCCCAGCATTTT,CASSLRGGLNQPQHF
TRBJ2-7,NA,TRBD1,TRBV7-6,TGTGCCAGCAGCTCGGAGCCGGGACAGGGATACGAGCAGTACTTC,CASSSEPGQGYEQYF
TRBJ1-1,NA,NA,TRBV19,TGTGCCAGTAGTATAGATATCGGCACTGAAGCTTTCTTT,CASSIDIGTEAFF
TRBJ1-4,NA,NA,TRBV2,TGTGCCACGACCCAAGGGAGCCTGGCTAATGAAAAACTGTTTTTT,CATTQGSLANEKLFF
TRBJ2-7,NA,NA,TRBV6-1,TGTGCCAGCAGTGAAGCGCTTCGAGGGTTTGATAGGTACTTC,CASSEALRGFDRYF
TRBJ2-3,NA,NA,TRBV9,TGTGCCAGCGGCTCTGGCACAGATACGCAGTATTTT,CASGSGTDTQYF
TRBJ2-7,NA,TRBD2,TRBV15,TGTGCCACCAGCAGAGCACTAGCGGCTACCTACGAGCAGTACTTC,CATSRALAATYEQYF
TRBJ1-1,NA,TRBD1,TRBV5-1,TGCGCCAGCAGGTCCGGGACAGGGAGCACTGAAGCTTTCTTT,CASRSGTGSTEAFF
TRBJ1-4,NA,TRBD1,TRBV5-1,TGCGCCAGCAGCCCCGGGGACAGGGAAGTTAATGAAAAACTGTTTTTT,CASSPGDREVNEKLFF
TRBJ1-2,NA,TRBD1,TRBV7-2,TGTGCCAGCAGCTCCGGGGGACAGGGCAATGGCTACACCTTC,CASSSGGQGNGYTF
TRBJ2-3,NA,NA,TRBV18,TGTGCCAGCTCGAGTACCTGGACAGATACGCAGTATTTT,CASSSTWTDTQYF
TRBJ2-7,NA,TRBD2,TRBV5-4,TGTGCCAGCAGCGCGGGGACTAGCGGATACTACGAGCAGTACTTC,CASSAGTSGYYEQYF
TRBJ2-7,few,TRBD1,TRBV28,TGTGCCAGCAGCCCTGACAGGGGGCGTCGCTTTCGGTACGAGCAGTACTTC,CASSPDRGRRFRYEQYF
TRBJ1-2,once,NA,TRBV1,TGCACCAGCAGCCAAGATAACAGGGAGACTAACTATGGCTACACCTTC,CTSSQDNRETNYGYTF
TRBJ2-5,NA,NA,TRBV7-2,TGTGCCAGCAACCGCGGGCTGGAACAAGAGACCCAGTACTTC,CASNRGLEQETQYF
TRBJ2-1,NA,TRBD1,TRBV13,TGTGCCAGCAGCCCGTTGTTGGGACAGAGTAATCCCGACAATGAGCAGTTCTTC,CASSPLLGQSNPDNEQFF
TRBJ1-1,NA,TRBD1,TRBV28,TGTGCCAGCAGTTCCTGGAGGGACAGGGGGCCGCCAACTGAAGCTTTCTTT,CASSSWRDRGPPTEAFF
TRBJ2-2,NA,NA,TRBV5-6,TGTGCCAGCAGCTTGGTGTCCCCGACAATTGCCGGGGAGCTGTTTTTT,CASSLVSPTIAGELFF
TRBJ2-3,NA,TRBD2,TRBV19,TGTGCCAGTAGTCTAGGACTAGCGAGCACAGATACGCAGTATTTT,CASSLGLASTDTQYF
TRBJ2-3,NA,TRBD2,TRBV29-1,TGCAGCTCGCGCAGCGGGGGCCCGGATACGCAGTATTTT,CSSRSGGPDTQYF
TRBJ2-1,NA,NA,TRBV27,TGTGCCAGCAGTTTATCGGCGGGGATGGATGAGCAGTTCTTC,CASSLSAGMDEQFF
TRBJ2-5,once,TRBD1,TRBV10-2,TGCGCCAGCTTAAGCGGACAGGGATCTTTGGAGACCCAGTACTTC,CASLSGQGSLETQYF
TRBJ2-2,NA,TRBD1,TRBV2,TGTGCCAGCAGGGAACAGGGGGCCCCCGGGGAGCTGTTTTTT,CASREQGAPGELFF
TRBJ2-5,few,NA,TRBV5-5,TGTGCCAGCAGCCGGACTCAAGAGACCCAGTACTTC,CASSRTQETQYF
TRBJ2-2,NA,TRBD1,TRBV2,TGTGCCAGCAAATCGGGACAGGGTGGGACCGGGGAGCTGTTTTTT,CASKSGQGGTGELFF
TRBJ2-7,NA,TRBD1,TRBV19,TGTGCCAGTAGCAGGGACAGTTTGAGCTCCTACGAGCAGTACTTC,CASSRDSLSSYEQYF
TRBJ1-6,once,TRBD1,TRBV2,TGTGCCAGCAGTGACCCGGGACAGGGAAGCTCCTATAATTCACCCCTCCACTTT,CASSDPGQGSSYNSPLHF
TRBJ1-1,NA,NA,TRBV7-2,TGTGCCAGCACGACCAGGGCGAACACTGAAGCTTTCTTT,CASTTRANTEAFF
TRBJ1-1,NA,NA,TRBV6-5,TGTGCCAGCAGGGCGGGACGGCTTATGAACACTGAAGCTTTCTTT,CASRAGRLMNTEAFF